These T cell receptor beta chains were read from a single sample in a study of shared clonotypes between healthy human individuals. The method was immunoSEQ multiplex PCR; TCRdb's version includes in-frame clones alone and lacks a portion of them. The sample lists some 200,000 clones; 66% were seen once. Sequencing was carried out using memory CD4+ T cells sorted from blood. Source of these receptors: a man aged 25-45 years in good health. The CDR3 runs from the conserved cysteine through the conserved F or W. Each record gives: CDR3 length, V gene, J gene, clone size, D gene, CDR3 DNA, CDR3 protein. D genes are given only for firm matches. The listing skips clone size in some rows; elsewhere it reads once, few, many or a size class.

15	TRBV9	TRBJ2-7	-	-	TGTGCCAGCAGCCCCCATGGGGCTCCTTCTTACGAGCAGTACTTC	CASSPHGAPSYEQYF
16	TRBV11-2	TRBJ2-1	few	TRBD2	TGTGCCAGCAGCTTTCTGACTAGCGGGAGTCTCGATGAGCAGTTCTTC	CASSFLTSGSLDEQFF
16	TRBV7-2	TRBJ2-3	-	TRBD2	TGTGCCAGCACCTCATTAGCGGGAGTTAGCACAGATACGCAGTATTTT	CASTSLAGVSTDTQYF
15	TRBV4-1	TRBJ2-3	-	TRBD2	TGCGCCAGCAGCCTGGGACTAGCGGACACAGATACGCAGTATTTT	CASSLGLADTDTQYF
11	TRBV20-1	TRBJ1-2	few	-	TGCAGTGCCACGGACGGCTATGGCTACACCTTC	CSATDGYGYTF
15	TRBV14	TRBJ2-5	few	-	TGTGCCAGCAGCCAAGGGCCGAGGAGTGGCGAGACCCAGTACTTC	CASSQGPRSGETQYF
14	TRBV13	TRBJ2-7	-	TRBD1	TGTGCCAGCAGCTCGTGGGACAGATCCTACGAGCAGTACTTC	CASSSWDRSYEQYF
11	TRBV29-1	TRBJ2-7	-	-	TGCAGCGTGACCCAAAACTACGAGCAGTACTTC	CSVTQNYEQYF
17	TRBV30	TRBJ2-3	once	TRBD2	TGTGCCTGGAGTGGGCCTATAGCGGGAGGGCCAACAGATACGCAGTATTTT	CAWSGPIAGGPTDTQYF
12	TRBV11-3	TRBJ2-5	-	-	TGTGCCAGCAGTAGGAACCAAGAGACCCAGTACTTC	CASSRNQETQYF
15	TRBV5-1	TRBJ2-1	few	TRBD2	TGCGCCAGCTCCTCTAGCGGGACGAGTATCAATGAGCAGTTCTTC	CASSSSGTSINEQFF
14	TRBV25-1	TRBJ2-1	-	-	TGTGCCAGCAGCGAAATAAGGGCGGTGAATGAGCAGTTCTTC	CASSEIRAVNEQFF
14	TRBV2	TRBJ1-4	few	TRBD1	TGTGCCAGCAGTGAAGTGGGACAGGGGACAAAACTGTTTTTT	CASSEVGQGTKLFF
14	TRBV15	TRBJ1-5	-	TRBD1	TGTGCCACCAGCAGGTCCAGGGGGGAGCAGCCCCAGCATTTT	CATSRSRGEQPQHF
12	TRBV5-1	TRBJ2-1	-	-	TGCGCCAGCAGCTTGCAGGGCAATGAGCAGTTCTTC	CASSLQGNEQFF